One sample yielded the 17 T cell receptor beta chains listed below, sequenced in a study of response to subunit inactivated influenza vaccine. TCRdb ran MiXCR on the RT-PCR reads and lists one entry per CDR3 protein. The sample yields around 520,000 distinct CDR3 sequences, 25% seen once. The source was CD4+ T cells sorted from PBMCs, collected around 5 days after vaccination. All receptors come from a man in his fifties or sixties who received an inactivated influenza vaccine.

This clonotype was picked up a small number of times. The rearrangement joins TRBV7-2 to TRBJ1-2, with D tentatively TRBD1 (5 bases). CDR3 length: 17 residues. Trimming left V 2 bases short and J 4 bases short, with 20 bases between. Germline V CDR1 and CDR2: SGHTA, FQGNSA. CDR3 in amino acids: CASSLQDTRVGVYGYTF. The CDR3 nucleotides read TGTGCCAGCAGCTTACAGGACACCAGAGTCGGGGTCTATGGCTACACCTTC.

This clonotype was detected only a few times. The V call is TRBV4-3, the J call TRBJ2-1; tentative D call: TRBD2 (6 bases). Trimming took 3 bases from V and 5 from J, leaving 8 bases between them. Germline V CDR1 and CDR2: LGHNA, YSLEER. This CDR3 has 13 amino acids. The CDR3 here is CASSHSGHNEQFF. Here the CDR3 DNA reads TGCGCCAGCAGCCACAGCGGGCACAATGAGCAGTTCTTC.

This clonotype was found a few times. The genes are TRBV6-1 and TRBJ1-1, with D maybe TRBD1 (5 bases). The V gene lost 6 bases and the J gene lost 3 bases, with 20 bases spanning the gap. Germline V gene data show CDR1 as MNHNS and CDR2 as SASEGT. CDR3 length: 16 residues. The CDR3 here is CASRDDTGVLYTEAFF. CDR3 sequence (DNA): TGTGCCAGCAGAGACGACACGGGGGTCCTCTACACTGAAGCTTTCTTT.

CDR3 in amino acids: CASKGQDGTGELFF. The CDR3 bases are TGCGCCAGTAAAGGACAGGACGGGACCGGGGAGCTGTTTTTT. This chain uses TRBV5-1 with TRBJ2-2; TRBD1 aligns across 7 bases. CDR1 is SGHRS and CDR2 is YFSETQ in the germline V gene. The CDR3 contains 14 residues. The J segment lost 5 bases and the V segment lost 8 bases, leaving 9 bases of the junction unmatched. Based on the CDR3 plus reference TRBV5-1 and TRBJ2-2, the full variable domain is KAGVTQTPRYLIKTRGQQVTLSCSPISGHRSVSWYQQTPGQGLQFLFEYFSETQRNKGNFPGRFSGRQFSNSRSEMNVSTLELGDSALYLCASKGQDGTGELFFGEGSRLTVL.

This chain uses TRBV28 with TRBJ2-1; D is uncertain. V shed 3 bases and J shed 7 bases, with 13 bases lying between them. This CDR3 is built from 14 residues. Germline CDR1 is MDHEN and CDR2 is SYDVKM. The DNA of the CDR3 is TGTGCCAGCAGTTTCTCCAGTCATGGGAATGAGCAGTTCTTC. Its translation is CASSFSSHGNEQFF.

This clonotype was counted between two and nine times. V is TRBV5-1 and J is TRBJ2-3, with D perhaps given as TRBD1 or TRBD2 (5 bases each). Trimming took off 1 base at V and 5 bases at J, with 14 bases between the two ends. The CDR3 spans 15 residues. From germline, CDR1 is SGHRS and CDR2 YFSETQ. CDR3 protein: CASSLSGRERDTQYF. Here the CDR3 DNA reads TGCGCCAGCAGCTTGAGCGGCAGGGAAAGAGATACGCAGTATTTT.

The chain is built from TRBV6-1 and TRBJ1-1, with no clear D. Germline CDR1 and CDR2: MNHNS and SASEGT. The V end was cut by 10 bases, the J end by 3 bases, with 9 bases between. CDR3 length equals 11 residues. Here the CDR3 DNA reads TGTGCCACTCTCCTGTACACTGAAGCTTTCTTT. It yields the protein CATLLYTEAFF.

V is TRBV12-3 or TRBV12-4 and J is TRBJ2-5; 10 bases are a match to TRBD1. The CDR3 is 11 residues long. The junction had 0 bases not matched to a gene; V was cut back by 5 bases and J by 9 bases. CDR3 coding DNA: TGTGCCAGCAGTGGGACAGGGGCCCAGTACTTC. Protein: CASSGTGAQYF.

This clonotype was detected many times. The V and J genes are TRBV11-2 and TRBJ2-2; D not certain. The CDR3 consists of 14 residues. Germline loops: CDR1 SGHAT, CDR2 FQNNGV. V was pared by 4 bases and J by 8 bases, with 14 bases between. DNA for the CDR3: TGTGCCAGCAGCTCCAATTTTGGCAATGGGGAGCTGTTTTTT. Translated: CASSSNFGNGELFF.

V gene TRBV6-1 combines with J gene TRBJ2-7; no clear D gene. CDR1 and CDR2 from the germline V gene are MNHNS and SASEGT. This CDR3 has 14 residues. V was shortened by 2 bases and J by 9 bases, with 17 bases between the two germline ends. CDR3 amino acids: CASSEHSLGSGQYF. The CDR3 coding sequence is TGTGCCAGCAGTGAACACAGCTTAGGCTCGGGGCAGTACTTC.

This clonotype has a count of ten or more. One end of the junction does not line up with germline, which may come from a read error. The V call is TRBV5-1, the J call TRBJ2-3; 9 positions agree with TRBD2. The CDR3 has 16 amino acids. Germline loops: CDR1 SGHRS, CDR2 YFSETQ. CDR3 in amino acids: CASSLGLATSTDTQYF. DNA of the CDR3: TGTGCCAGCAGTTTAGGACTAGCGACTAGCACAGATACGCAGTATTTT. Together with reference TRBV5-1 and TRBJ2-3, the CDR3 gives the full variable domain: KAGVTQTPRYLIKTRGQQVTLSCSPISGHRSVSWYQQTPGQGLQFLFEYFSETQRNKGNFPGRFSGRQFSNSRSEMNVSTLELGDSALYLCASSLGLATSTDTQYFGPGTRLTVL.

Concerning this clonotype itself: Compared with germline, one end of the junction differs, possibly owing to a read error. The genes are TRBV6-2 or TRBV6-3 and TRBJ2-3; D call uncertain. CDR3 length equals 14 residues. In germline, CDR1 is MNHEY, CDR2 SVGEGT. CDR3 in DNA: TGTGCCAGCACCCCCGTGGCTCCCACAGATACGCAGTCTTTT. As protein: CASTPVAPTDTQSF.

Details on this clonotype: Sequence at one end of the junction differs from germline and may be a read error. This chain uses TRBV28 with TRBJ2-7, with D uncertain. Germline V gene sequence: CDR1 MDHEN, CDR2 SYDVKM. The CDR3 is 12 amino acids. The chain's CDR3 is CASSLALLVPVF. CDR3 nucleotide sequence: TGTGCCAGCAGTTTAGCGCTTTTAGTTCCAGTCTTC.

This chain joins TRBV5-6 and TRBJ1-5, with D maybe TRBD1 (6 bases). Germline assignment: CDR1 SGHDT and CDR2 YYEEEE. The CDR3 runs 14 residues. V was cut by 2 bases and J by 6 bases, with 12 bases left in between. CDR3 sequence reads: CASSFRGKSQPQHF. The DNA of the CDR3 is TGTGCCAGCAGCTTCAGGGGAAAAAGTCAGCCCCAGCATTTT.

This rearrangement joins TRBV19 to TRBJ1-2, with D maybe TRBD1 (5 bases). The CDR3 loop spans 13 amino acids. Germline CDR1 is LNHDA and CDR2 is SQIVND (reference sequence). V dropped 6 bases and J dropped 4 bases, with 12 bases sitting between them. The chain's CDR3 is CASSFRDVYGYTF. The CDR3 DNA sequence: TGTGCCAGTAGCTTTCGGGACGTCTATGGCTACACCTTC.

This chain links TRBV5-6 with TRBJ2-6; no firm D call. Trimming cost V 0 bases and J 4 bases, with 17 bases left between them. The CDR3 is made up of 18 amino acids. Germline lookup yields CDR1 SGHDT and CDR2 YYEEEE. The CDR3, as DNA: TGTGCCAGCAGCTTGGCCGGCCAGAGTGCGCGAGGGGCCAACGTCCTGACTTTC. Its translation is CASSLAGQSARGANVLTF.

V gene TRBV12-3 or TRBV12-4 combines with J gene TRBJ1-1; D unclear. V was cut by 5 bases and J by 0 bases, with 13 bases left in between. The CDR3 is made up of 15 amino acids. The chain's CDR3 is CASSPSRGMNTEAFF. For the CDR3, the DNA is TGTGCCAGCAGTCCCTCGAGAGGGATGAACACTGAAGCTTTCTTT.